This T cell receptor beta chain is drawn from a study of graft-versus-host responses after intestinal transplantation. Study summary: Multivisceral, liver-intestinal, or isolated intestinal grafts went to recipients.

Study results and limitations: HvG clone declines early post-transplant were associated with peak circulating GvH levels. The authors found GvH clones in recipient marrow, some appearing first in ileum or blood.

Some clones are missing from TCRdb's copy, which holds only in-frame ones; the method was immunoSEQ multiplex PCR. The sample has 1,500 to 2,000 clones; over 35% are singletons. This CDR3 is 16 amino acids long. In germline, CDR1 is MGHRA, CDR2 YSYEKL. This clone occurred once. At one end, the junction sequence differs from germline, possibly due to a read error. The study plated about 200,000 CFSE-labeled responders with about 200,000 irradiated, violet-dye-labeled stimulators. The origin of this receptor is a human patient who was an organ donor for intestinal transplantation. This chain links TRBV4-1 with TRBJ2-1; TRBD2 agrees at 10 bases. The specimen was alloreactive CD8+ T cells from a mixed lymphocyte reaction culture, collected before transplantation. Stated subset: CFSE-low proliferating T cells sorted from roughly six-day pre-transplant mixed lymphocyte reaction (GvH or HvG direction). CDR3 protein: CASSQDSGGYYSEQFF. CDR3 nucleotides: TGCGCCAGCAGCCAGGATAGCGGGGGGTACTACAGTGAGCAGTTCTTC.